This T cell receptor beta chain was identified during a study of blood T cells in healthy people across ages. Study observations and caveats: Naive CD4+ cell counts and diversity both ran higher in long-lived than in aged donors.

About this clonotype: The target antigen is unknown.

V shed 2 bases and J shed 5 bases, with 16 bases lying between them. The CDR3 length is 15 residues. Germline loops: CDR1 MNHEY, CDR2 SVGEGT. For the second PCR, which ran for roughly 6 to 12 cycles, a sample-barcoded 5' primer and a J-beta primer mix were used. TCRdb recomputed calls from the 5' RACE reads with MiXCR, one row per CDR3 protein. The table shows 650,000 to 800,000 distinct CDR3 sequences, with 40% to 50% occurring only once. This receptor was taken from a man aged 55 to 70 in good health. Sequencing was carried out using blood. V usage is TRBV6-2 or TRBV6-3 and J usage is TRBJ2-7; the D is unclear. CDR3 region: CASSYLTAFGDEQYF. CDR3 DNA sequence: TGTGCCAGCAGTTACCTGACGGCGTTTGGAGACGAGCAGTACTTC.